This T cell receptor beta chain came from a study of cytomegalovirus exposure and HLA in healthy donors. Study-wide findings and caveats: There were around 160 TCR beta chains listed as cytomegalovirus-associated. High specificity and sensitivity for cytomegalovirus status were reported for the classifier.

Per the germline V gene, CDR1 is MNHNS and CDR2 is SASEGT. The V and J ends lost 4 bases and 5 bases, in that order; junction bases with no gene match: 19. The CDR3 is 19 residues long. The donors were in the roughly 130-subject validation cohort; that cohort was separate from the roughly 700-subject first cohort. A note on this clone: Its cognate antigen is unknown.

Clones were sequenced by immunoSEQ multiplex PCR, and TCRdb holds only the in-frame ones, with some missing. The sample contains about 150,000 clones, approximately 86% of which appear only once. This sequence joins TRBV6-1 and TRBJ1-4; 7 nucleotides agree with TRBD1. The receptor comes from a man between 18 and 35 years old in good health and CMV-seropositive. Specimen: PBMCs. The CDR3 sequence is CASSVDREGGGIMNEKLFF. CDR3 nucleotides: TGTGCCAGCAGTGTAGACAGGGAAGGGGGCGGGATTATGAATGAAAAACTGTTTTTT.